This TCR beta chain was retrieved from a study of T cell responses to AZD1222 COVID-19 vaccine. Study findings and constraints: Donors skewed white British and female; clonal diversity was possibly underestimated. Spike was spanned by vaccine-associated CD4 TCRs, which were dominant at 160-218 and 743-854. Nearly half of spike-specific TCRs reportedly go after variant regions that carry no mutations.

Turning to this clone: Its antigen remains unknown.

CDR3 length: 16 amino acids. Per germline, CDR1 SGHNT and CDR2 YYREEE (reference sequence). Trimming cost V 4 bases and J 2 bases, with 16 bases left between them. Sequenced by immunoSEQ multiplex PCR; TCRdb stores in-frame clones only, minus some. The sample records roughly 80,000 clones, 70% to 90% being singletons. The receptor was derived from an adult in good health. Sequenced material: peripheral blood, taken on day 0 of MenACWY control vaccination. The V and J genes are TRBV5-4 and TRBJ1-3; a weak D match, TRBD1 (5 bases). The CDR3 region has the DNA TGTGCCAGCAGCCACCCTTCAGGGCCCACTGGAAACACCATATATTTT. Translated: CASSHPSGPTGNTIYF.